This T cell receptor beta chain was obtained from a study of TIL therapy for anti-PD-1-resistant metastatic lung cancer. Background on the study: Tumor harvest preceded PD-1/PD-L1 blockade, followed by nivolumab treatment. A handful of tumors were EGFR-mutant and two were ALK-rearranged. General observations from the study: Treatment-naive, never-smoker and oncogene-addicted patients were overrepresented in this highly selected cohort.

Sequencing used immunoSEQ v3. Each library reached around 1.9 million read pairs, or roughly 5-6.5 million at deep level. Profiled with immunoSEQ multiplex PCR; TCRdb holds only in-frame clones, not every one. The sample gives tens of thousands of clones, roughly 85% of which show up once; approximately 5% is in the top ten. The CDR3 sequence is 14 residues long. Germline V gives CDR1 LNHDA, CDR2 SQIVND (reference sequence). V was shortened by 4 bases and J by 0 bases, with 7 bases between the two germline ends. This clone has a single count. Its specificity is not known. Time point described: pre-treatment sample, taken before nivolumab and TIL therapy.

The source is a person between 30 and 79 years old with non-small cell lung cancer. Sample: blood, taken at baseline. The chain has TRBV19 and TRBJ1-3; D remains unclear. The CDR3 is CASSTSDSGNTIYF. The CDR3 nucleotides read TGTGCCAGTAGTACCTCGGACTCTGGAAACACCATATATTTT.